One and the same sample provided the 23 T cell receptor beta chains below, sequenced in a study of cytomegalovirus exposure and HLA in healthy donors. 60 Vbeta and 13 Jbeta primers were used in PCR. Sequenced by immunoSEQ multiplex PCR; TCRdb stores in-frame clones only, minus some. The repertoire holds about 120,000 clones, with about 75% as singletons. Input material: PBMCs. The source of these receptors is a man aged 60 to 69 in good health and CMV-seropositive.

In DNA, the CDR3 is TGTGCCAGCAGTAGGACAGGGGTTACTGAAGCTTTCTTT. It codes for CASSRTGVTEAFF. The chain has TRBV6-1 and TRBJ1-1, with 9 bases identical to TRBD1. This CDR3 comprises 13 residues. The germline V gene encodes CDR1 MNHNS and CDR2 SASEGT. The J segment lost 5 bases and the V segment lost 5 bases, leaving 3 bases of the junction unmatched.

CDR3 in DNA: TGTGCCAGCAGCTCTGTGGGGGGGCGGGCCCCGAACACTGAAGCTTTCTTT. It yields the protein CASSSVGGRAPNTEAFF. The V call is TRBV7-8, the J call TRBJ1-1; D possibly corresponds to TRBD1 (6 bases). CDR1 is SGHVS, CDR2 FQNEAQ, per germline. Trimming shortened V by 4 bases and J by 1 base, and 19 bases separated the two germline ends. This CDR3 spans 17 amino acids. The full variable domain, its missing parts supplied by reference TRBV7-8 and TRBJ1-1, is GAGVSQSPRYKVAKRGQDVALRCDPISGHVSLFWYQQALGQGPEFLTYFQNEAQLDKSGLPSDRFFAERPEGSVSTLKIQRTQQEDSAVYLCASSSVGGRAPNTEAFFGQGTRLTVV.

This clone was found many times. The V and J genes are TRBV2 and TRBJ1-5; D is unclear. Germline V gene lookup returns CDR1 SNHLY and CDR2 FYNNEI. The CDR3 contains 15 residues. V shed 5 bases and J shed 9 bases, with 20 bases lying between them. The CDR3 region has the DNA TGTGCCAGCAGTCTCATCCGACAAGTAATCTCGCCCCAGCATTTT. This translates into CASSLIRQVISPQHF.

This chain connects TRBV18 to TRBJ2-7; tentatively, D is TRBD1 (5 bases). Per germline, CDR1 KGHSH and CDR2 LQKENI. The CDR3 consists of 13 residues. Trimming cost V 6 bases and J 5 bases, with 14 bases left between them. For the CDR3, the DNA is TGTGCCAGCTCCCCCACCAAGGACAACGAGCAGTACTTC. The encoded protein is CASSPTKDNEQYF.

The rearrangement uses TRBV2 and TRBJ2-5, with D possibly being TRBD1 (6 bases). Trimming cost V 3 bases and J 1 base, with 12 bases left between them. The CDR3 runs 15 residues. Germline lookup yields CDR1 SNHLY and CDR2 FYNNEI. CDR3 DNA: TGTGCCAGCAGTGAGACAGGAGCGGTCCAAGAGACCCAGTACTTC. Translated: CASSETGAVQETQYF.

CDR3 DNA sequence: TGTGCCAGCAGCGTAGGACAGGGGACCTATGGCTACACCTTC. This gives the protein CASSVGQGTYGYTF. The gene calls are TRBV9 and TRBJ1-2, with 8 bases that match TRBD1. The CDR3 is made up of 14 amino acids. Losses at the gene ends were 0 bases for V and 4 bases for J; bases not matched to a gene: 2. In germline, CDR1 is SGDLS, CDR2 YYNGEE.

The V gene is TRBV5-1, the J gene TRBJ1-2; a possible D gene is TRBD1 (5 bases). The V gene lost 0 bases and the J gene lost 7 bases, with 10 bases spanning the gap. This CDR3 region has 13 residues. Germline V gene sequence: CDR1 SGHRS, CDR2 YFSETQ. CDR3 nucleotides: TGCGCCAGCAGCTTGGTAGGGGCAGGTGGCTACACCTTC. Protein product: CASSLVGAGGYTF.

For the CDR3, the DNA is TGCGCCAGCAGCGCCACAGGGGAATGGAATTCACCCCTCCACTTT. It is translated as CASSATGEWNSPLHF. This chain links TRBV5-1 with TRBJ1-6, with 7 bases matching TRBD1. The V segment lost 4 bases and the J segment 7 bases; nucleotides outside the gene matches: 8. The CDR3 spans 15 residues. Germline V gene data show CDR1 as SGHRS and CDR2 as YFSETQ.

The V gene is TRBV2, the J gene TRBJ2-3; 9 positions agree with TRBD2. The CDR3 is made up of 17 amino acids. Germline V gene lookup returns CDR1 SNHLY and CDR2 FYNNEI. The J segment lost 6 bases and the V segment lost 3 bases, leaving 13 bases of the junction unmatched. CDR3 DNA sequence: TGTGCCAGCAGTGATCCCCTCGCGGCGGGGGGGCTTGATACGCAGTATTTT. Protein product: CASSDPLAAGGLDTQYF.

The rearrangement uses TRBV5-1 and TRBJ1-6; possibly TRBD1 for D (5 bases). In germline, CDR1 is SGHRS, CDR2 YFSETQ. The CDR3 runs to 16 residues. V was cut by 4 bases and J by 0 bases, with 11 bases left in between. The CDR3: CASSGGGNSYNSPLHF. CDR3 nucleotide sequence: TGCGCCAGCAGCGGCGGGGGGAACTCCTATAATTCACCCCTCCACTTT.

This clone has a handful of counts. The rearrangement uses TRBV19 and TRBJ1-2; D is undetermined. The CDR3 is made up of 13 amino acids. Between the trimmed V and J ends, which lost 5 bases and 7 bases, there was a span of 14 bases. Germline CDR1 and CDR2: LNHDA and SQIVND (reference sequence). CDR3 in amino acids: CASSADPPGGYTF. CDR3 DNA sequence: TGTGCCAGTAGTGCCGACCCACCGGGTGGCTACACCTTC.

The CDR3 DNA follows: TGTGCCAGCAGTTACTCGGGCGAATACGAGCAGTACTTC. Residues: CASSYSGEYEQYF. The chain is built from TRBV6-6 and TRBJ2-7; unclear D gene. The germline V gene has CDR1 MNHNY and CDR2 SVGAGI (reference sequence). Deletions cut 0 bases from V and 4 bases from J, with 7 bases between. The length of the CDR3 is 13 residues.

This chain joins TRBV12-5 and TRBJ1-2; no clear D. This CDR3 has 16 amino acids. Germline-derived CDR1 and CDR2 are LGHNT and FRNRAP. V was pared by 2 bases and J by 2 bases, with 15 bases between. CDR3 bases: TGTGCTAGTGGTTTGTCCCGGGAGAGGTTAAACTATGGCTACACCTTC. The encoded protein is CASGLSRERLNYGYTF.

The chain carries TRBV28 and TRBJ1-1; 9 positions agree with TRBD1. Germline trimming cut 3 bases from V and 1 base from J; bases unmatched to any gene: 9. CDR1 MDHEN and CDR2 SYDVKM come from the germline V gene. This CDR3 is built from 17 residues. The CDR3 DNA sequence: TGTGCCAGCAGTTTGTTAGTGGGACAGGGAGGGAACACTGAAGCTTTCTTT. Amino acids: CASSLLVGQGGNTEAFF.

The chain has TRBV10-3 and TRBJ2-7; 11 bases line up with TRBD2. CDR1 and CDR2 (germline): ENHRY, SYGVKD. The CDR3 sequence is 19 residues long. Trimming at V came to 0 bases and at J to 9 bases, leaving 19 bases not matched to a gene. The CDR3 DNA reads TGTGCCATCAGTGAGTCTTCTAGGGGACTAGCGGCCTATCGAGGCGGGCAGTACTTC. The encoded protein is CAISESSRGLAAYRGGQYF.

This rearrangement joins TRBV29-1 to TRBJ1-2; no clear D gene. Trimming took 4 bases from V and 3 from J, leaving 15 bases between them. Germline assignment: CDR1 SQVTM and CDR2 ANQGSEA. The CDR3 covers 14 residues. CDR3: CSVVDSGWDYGYTF. The CDR3 bases are TGCAGCGTTGTTGACTCTGGTTGGGACTATGGCTACACCTTC.

The chain couples TRBV5-4 to TRBJ1-1; TRBD1 matches 8 bases. Germline V CDR1 and CDR2: SGHNT, YYREEE (reference sequence). The CDR3 has 15 residues. Trimming at V came to 2 bases and at J to 4 bases, leaving 7 bases not matched to a gene. CDR3 DNA: TGTGCCAGCAGCTTCCCAGGGGGCGTCGTCACTGAAGCTTTCTTT. It codes for CASSFPGGVVTEAFF.

This clone was seen only once. The rearrangement joins TRBV25-1 to TRBJ2-7; maybe TRBD2 (5 bases). Trimming took 3 bases from V and 6 from J, leaving 18 bases between them. Germline CDR1 reads MGHDK; CDR2 reads SYGVNS. CDR3 length: 15 amino acids. The CDR3 nucleotides read TGTGCCAGCAGTGACAATCGGGGAAGAGCCTCCGAGCAGTACTTC. As protein: CASSDNRGRASEQYF.

This chain uses TRBV9 with TRBJ2-7; D is undetermined. Trimming cost V 0 bases and J 4 bases, with 14 bases left between them. This CDR3 contains 15 residues. The V gene's germline CDR1 is SGDLS and CDR2 YYNGEE. Written as DNA, the CDR3 is TGTGCCAGCAGCGTAGGAGGCCCGGCGACTTACGAGCAGTACTTC. It is translated as CASSVGGPATYEQYF.

V gene TRBV27 combines with J gene TRBJ2-2, with D possibly matching TRBD2 (5 bases). CDR3 size: 16 residues. Germline V gene data show CDR1 as MNHEY and CDR2 as SMNVEV (reference sequence). Trimming took 6 bases from V and 5 from J, leaving 19 bases between them. CDR3 residues: CASRGRLPLGTGELFF. Written as DNA, the CDR3 is TGTGCCAGCAGGGGCAGACTACCACTGGGGACCGGGGAGCTGTTTTTT.

The J gene is TRBJ1-5, the V gene TRBV30; D uncertain. Germline CDR1 and CDR2: GTSNPN and SVGIG (reference sequence). Trimming took 2 bases from V and 6 from J, leaving 11 bases between them. This CDR3 is built from 13 residues. In nucleotides, the CDR3 is TGTGCCTGGAGTATGGGCCCATCTCAGCCCCAGCATTTT. Protein sequence: CAWSMGPSQPQHF. Complete variable domain (other parts from reference TRBV30 and TRBJ1-5): SQTIHQWPATLVQPVGSPLSLECTVEGTSNPNLYWYRQAAGRGLQLLFYSVGIGQISSEVPQNLSASRPQDRQFILSSKKLLLSDSGFYLCAWSMGPSQPQHFGDGTRLSIL.

The genes are TRBV6-1 and TRBJ2-2; TRBD2 agrees at 8 bases. In germline, CDR1 is MNHNS, CDR2 SASEGT. Trimming removed 0 bases from V and 4 bases from J; junction bases left unmatched: 10. This CDR3 contains 18 residues. CDR3 DNA: TGTGCCAGCAGTGAAGCCCATTGGGGCAGCGGGAGCACCGGGGAGCTGTTTTTT. It encodes CASSEAHWGSGSTGELFF.

The table lists this clone with a few counts. The chain links TRBV5-1 to TRBJ2-6, with D hard to call. The germline V gene has CDR1 SGHRS and CDR2 YFSETQ. CDR3 size: 13 residues. V was trimmed by 7 bases and J by 2 bases, leaving 7 bases between them. CDR3 in DNA: TGCGCCAGCGAGGATCCTGGGGCCAACGTCCTGACTTTC. It specifies CASEDPGANVLTF. Full variable domain (rest looked up from reference TRBV5-1 and TRBJ2-6): KAGVTQTPRYLIKTRGQQVTLSCSPISGHRSVSWYQQTPGQGLQFLFEYFSETQRNKGNFPGRFSGRQFSNSRSEMNVSTLELGDSALYLCASEDPGANVLTFGAGSRLTVL.